This entry is about one T cell receptor (beta chain). The antigen remains unidentified. A much larger clone sits a single nucleotide away, making a read error possible. In every sequencing run, more than 170 million TCR-beta sequences were generated from 15-18 subjects. Each CDR3 protein gets one entry after TCRdb re-called the 5' RACE reads with MiXCR. Counted here are approximately 82,000 distinct CDR3 sequences, 11% to 15% occurring once; the ten biggest clones make up roughly 7%. These data are taken from a study of neurological immune-mediated disorders. Study results and limitations: The greatest TCR clonal expansion occurred in HTLV-1-associated myelopathy and the least in multiple sclerosis, which fell below healthy controls.

The CDR3 runs 13 residues. Trimming left V 4 bases short and J 5 bases short, with 12 bases between. Per germline, CDR1 SGHRS and CDR2 YFSETQ. The unsorted libraries were produced from 2 million PBMCs held at -80 C. The chain joins TRBV5-1 to TRBJ2-5, with D uncertain. What was sequenced was PBMCs. This TCR was recovered from a woman aged 45-60 years in good health. CDR3 coding DNA: TGCGCCAGCAGCCCAGGCCCCTGGGAGACCCAGTACTTC. This gives the protein CASSPGPWETQYF.